This TCR beta chain was documented in a study of OX40 agonist ivuxolimab in advanced cancers. Overall study: One patient with hepatocellular carcinoma and two with cutaneous melanoma, three in all, had partial responses. Study-level findings and limits: Researchers report that CD8+ T cells had, on average, more expanded clones than CD4+.

TCRdb's table, derived via immunoSEQ multiplex PCR, lists solely in-frame clones and lacks some. The table lists about 36,000 clones, about 78% of them singletons. J lost 1 base, V lost 3 bases, and 5 bases had no gene match. CDR3 length: 15 residues. CDR1 and CDR2 (germline): SGHTA, FQGNSA. Note on this clone: The antigen is unknown.

The sample here was CD4+ or CD8+ T cells sorted from blood, taken in a trial of the OX40 agonist ivuxolimab. V usage is TRBV7-2 and J usage is TRBJ2-5; 7 nucleotides line up with TRBD2. The sequence came from an adult with an advanced solid tumor such as melanoma, head and neck, liver or kidney cancer. CDR3 coding DNA: TGTGCCAGCAGCTTGGGGGGGAGCCGCCAAGAGACCCAGTACTTC. Residues: CASSLGGSRQETQYF.